The T cell receptor beta chain under discussion was sequenced for a study of shared clonotypes between healthy human individuals. CD45RO-negative, CCR7-selected cells formed the naive CD8 fraction, which excluded terminally differentiated effector memory CD45RA+ cells. Only Caucasian adults living in Nashville, Tennessee served as donors. Regarding this clone: The antigen is unknown. Other DNA variants within this sample encode the same CDR3.

V gave up 1 base and J gave up 2 bases, with 9 bases separating them. The germline V gene has CDR1 SEHNR and CDR2 FQNEAQ (reference sequence). The CDR3 sequence is 14 residues long. General study points: Against clonotypes common to all four donors, non-shared ones had lower generation probabilities. Inspection by rarefaction showed sorted-subset sequencing to be incomplete despite large depth.

For every subset, genomic DNA was evenly distributed across several immunoSEQ plates. Generated by immunoSEQ multiplex PCR, the TCRdb table keeps only in-frame clones and is missing some. The repertoire includes about 2,200,000 clones, about 92% of them detected once, and more than 1.5% sits in the top ten. This chain connects TRBV7-9 to TRBJ2-7; maybe TRBD1 (6 bases). Sequenced material: naive CD8+ T cells from PBMCs. The sequence came from a young man in good health. Some clones in this sample may be carry-over from other donors' samples. The CDR3 DNA reads as TGTGCCAGCAGCTTAGTTGGGACAACCTACGAGCAGTACTTC. Encoded protein: CASSLVGTTYEQYF.